This T cell receptor beta chain was sequenced for a study of technical replicates of blood from several donors. Germline V CDR1 and CDR2: SGHDT, YYEEEE. The junction had 8 bases not matched to a gene; V was cut back by 4 bases and J by 3 bases. The CDR3 covers 15 residues. Sequencing was performed with immunoSEQ multiplex PCR; in TCRdb, only in-frame clones are kept and a portion is missing. The sample holds just over 95,000 clones, roughly 95% seen once. The clonotype originates from a human donor in good health. The sequencing sample was made of T cells isolated from PBMCs. This sequence joins TRBV5-6 and TRBJ1-2, with 8 bases lining up with TRBD1. The CDR3 DNA sequence: TGTGCCAGCAGCACCCCGACAGGGGCCCACTATGGCTACACCTTC. This gives the protein CASSTPTGAHYGYTF.